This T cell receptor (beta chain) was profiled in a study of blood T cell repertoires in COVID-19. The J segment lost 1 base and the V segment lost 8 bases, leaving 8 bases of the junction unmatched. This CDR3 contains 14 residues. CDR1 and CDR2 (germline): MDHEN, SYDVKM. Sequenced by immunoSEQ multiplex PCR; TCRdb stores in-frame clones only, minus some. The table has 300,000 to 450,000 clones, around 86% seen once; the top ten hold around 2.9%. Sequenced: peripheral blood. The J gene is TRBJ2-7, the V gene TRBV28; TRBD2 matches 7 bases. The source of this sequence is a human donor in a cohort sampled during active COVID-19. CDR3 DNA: TGTGCCAGCCATAGCGGGCGGGGTTCCTACGAGCAGTACTTC. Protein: CASHSGRGSYEQYF.